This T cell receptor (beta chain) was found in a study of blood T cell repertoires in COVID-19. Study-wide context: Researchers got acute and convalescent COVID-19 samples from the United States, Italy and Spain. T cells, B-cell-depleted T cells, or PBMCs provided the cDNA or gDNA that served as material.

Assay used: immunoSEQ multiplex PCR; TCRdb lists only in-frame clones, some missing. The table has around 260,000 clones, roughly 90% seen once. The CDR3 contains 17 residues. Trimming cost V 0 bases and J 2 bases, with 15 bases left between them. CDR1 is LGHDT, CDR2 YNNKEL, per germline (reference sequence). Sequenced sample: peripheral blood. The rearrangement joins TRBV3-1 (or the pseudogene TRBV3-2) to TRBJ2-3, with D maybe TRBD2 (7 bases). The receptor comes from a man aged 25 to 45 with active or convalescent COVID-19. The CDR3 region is CASSQDSAGADTDTQYF. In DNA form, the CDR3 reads TGTGCCAGCAGCCAAGATTCCGCGGGGGCCGACACAGATACGCAGTATTTT.